Listed below are T cell receptor beta chains from one sample, sequenced in a study of blood T cell repertoires in COVID-19. Only in-frame clones appear in the TCRdb table, and some are missing; sequencing was by immunoSEQ multiplex PCR. The sample shows some 220,000 clones, around 82% of them seen only once. Sequencing was done on a sample of peripheral blood. The source of these receptors is an older woman with acute or convalescent COVID-19. Each CDR3 is given without its conserved first and last residue.

TRBJ1-1	TRBV4-1	ASSKGHSVEAF
TRBJ1-5	TRBV6-1	ASSEARGSNQPQH
TRBJ1-4	TRBV5-1	ASSLSAGSIEKLF
TRBJ1-1	TRBV5-4	ASSGGGHRLMNTEAF
TRBJ2-3	TRBV29-1	SVEGLSTDTQY
TRBJ1-2	TRBV5-6	ASSLAKGAVYGYT
TRBJ1-2	TRBV14	ASSEIGSYGYT
TRBJ1-1	TRBV2	ASGFKPGQEAF
TRBJ1-1	TRBV28	ASSFGTMNTEAF
TRBJ2-1	TRBV20-1	SATSTNEQF
TRBJ2-3	TRBV6-6	ASLAGGGSDTQY
TRBJ1-1	TRBV12-5	ASGLGVDWTGSFVGAF
TRBJ1-2	TRBV5-5	ASNLLGGDGYT
TRBJ2-1	TRBV10-3	AISGNSTSGDHEQF
TRBJ2-1	TRBV4-3	ASSQDLRQGYNEQF
TRBJ1-2	TRBV25-1	ASSERSNYGYT
TRBJ1-5	TRBV7-2	ASSLGGDWRNQPQH
TRBJ1-5	TRBV7-3	ASSRLRQYSNQPQH
TRBJ2-3	TRBV9	ASSPGGSSTDTQY
TRBJ1-1	TRBV3-1/TRBV3-2	ASSPRLTAEAF
TRBJ2-3	TRBV5-1	ASSLSTYTDTQY
TRBJ1-2	TRBV29-1	SVGGQGAAYGYT
TRBJ2-2	TRBV7-8	ASSLGAGELF
TRBJ1-6	TRBV30	AWSVLTGSSPLH
TRBJ2-1	TRBV27	ASRRDRPSSYNEQF
TRBJ2-7	TRBV6-5	ASSLGQGNEQY
TRBJ1-4	TRBV13	ASSLGQEKLF
TRBJ1-2	TRBV5-1	ASSATIWQTNGYT
TRBJ2-7	TRBV7-8	ASSLGGGHPYEQY
TRBJ2-5	TRBV25-1	ASSALAGGVETQY
TRBJ2-1	TRBV7-2	ASSSVAGQNYNEQF
TRBJ1-3	TRBV30	AWTQHHDTIY
TRBJ1-1	TRBV3-1/TRBV3-2	ASSRAPHTEAF
TRBJ2-5	TRBV3-1/TRBV3-2	ASSPTQGETQY
TRBJ1-2	TRBV2	ASDGGAYGYT
TRBJ2-3	TRBV6-2/TRBV6-3	ASSYPLLPQY
TRBJ1-2	TRBV7-2	ASHQVFYGYT
TRBJ1-5	TRBV6-4	ASSASPGNQPQH
TRBJ1-3	TRBV19	ASTSIGLSGNTIY
TRBJ1-5	TRBV28	ASNPLGAGYQPQH
TRBJ2-3	TRBV5-4	ASSLGVSTDTQY
TRBJ1-5	TRBV28	ASSATVSNQPQH
TRBJ2-7	TRBV7-2	ASSATDYEQY
TRBJ1-5	TRBV5-6	ASSYRQGANQPQH
TRBJ2-7	TRBV5-6	ASSLRYRTYEQY
TRBJ2-1	TRBV19	ASSPTRGGSGGEYNEQF
TRBJ2-5	TRBV18	ASSPRQGETQY
TRBJ1-5	TRBV28	ASSLQGWQPQH
TRBJ2-3	TRBV2	ASSGGLGTQY
TRBJ2-3	TRBV5-8	ASGSGAWGFTDTQY